These T cell receptor beta chains were read from a single sample in a study of cytomegalovirus exposure and HLA in healthy donors. Profiling relied on immunoSEQ multiplex PCR, and the TCRdb table lists in-frame clones only, not all of them. Of about 76,000 clones detected, roughly 78% appear once; the ten largest clones hold 2.5%. The sequencing input was PBMCs. The receptors originated from a man in his thirties or forties in good health and CMV-seronegative. CDR3s include the opening cysteine and the closing phenylalanine or tryptophan. D genes are given only for firm matches. Some rows have no size entry. The others give once, few or many, or a class for an expanded clone.

>TRBV7-8|few|TRBD1|TRBJ2-5
TGTGCCAGCAGCGCGTCCGGGACAGGGGGCGCAAAGACCCAGTACTTC
CASSASGTGGAKTQYF
>TRBV4-1|NA|NA|TRBJ1-2
TGCGCCAGCAGCCAACCCGGGAGCATCTATGGCTACACCTTC
CASSQPGSIYGYTF
>TRBV7-8|NA|NA|TRBJ1-1
TGTGCCAGCAGCCAAGAGCGGGTGGGGACTGAAGCTTTCTTT
CASSQERVGTEAFF
>TRBV19|few|TRBD1|TRBJ2-1
TGTGCCAGTAGTCCCGGGACAGGGGTCAATGAGCAGTTCTTC
CASSPGTGVNEQFF
>TRBV11-2|NA|TRBD2|TRBJ2-5
TGTGCCAGCAGCTTAGCGACAACCGGGACTACCTGGGAGACCCAGTACTTC
CASSLATTGTTWETQYF
>TRBV11-2|NA|NA|TRBJ1-1
TGTGCCAGCAGCTATGGACAGCTCAACACTGAAGCTTTCTTT
CASSYGQLNTEAFF
>TRBV4-1|medium-sized|NA|TRBJ1-1
TGCGCCAGCAGCCTTCCCTCAGGTGACACTGAAGCTTTCTTT
CASSLPSGDTEAFF
>TRBV7-2|NA|NA|TRBJ1-5
TGTGCCAGCAGCCCCGGGGTTAGCAATCAGCCCCAGCATTTT
CASSPGVSNQPQHF
>TRBV5-1|once|NA|TRBJ2-3
TGCGCCAGCAGCTTGGCAGGCACAGATACGCAGTATTTT
CASSLAGTDTQYF
>TRBV4-1|NA|NA|TRBJ1-1
TGCGCCAGCAGCCCGCAGGGGACATCAGAAGCTTTCTTT
CASSPQGTSEAFF
>TRBV10-2|NA|TRBD1|TRBJ2-7
TGCGCCAGCACTCGGACAGGGGGATTCGAGCAGTACTTC
CASTRTGGFEQYF
>TRBV4-3|NA|TRBD1|TRBJ1-2
TGCGCCAGCAGCCAAGGGACAGGGATTAGCTATGGCTACACCTTC
CASSQGTGISYGYTF
>TRBV4-1|once|NA|TRBJ2-7
TGCGCCAGCAGCCAAGATTGGGGGCTAGGGGAGCAGTACTTC
CASSQDWGLGEQYF
>TRBV7-8|NA|NA|TRBJ1-4
TGTGCCAGCAGCCGTAGAGTGGGACTGCTTAATGAAAAACTGTTTTTT
CASSRRVGLLNEKLFF
>TRBV2|NA|NA|TRBJ2-2
TGTGCCAGCAAGGCGGGTCACGCGAACACCGGGGAGCTGTTTTTT
CASKAGHANTGELFF
>TRBV10-2|NA|NA|TRBJ1-5
TGCGCCAGCTCCGCCATGGAGGGTTTTAATCAGCCCCAGCATTTT
CASSAMEGFNQPQHF
>TRBV10-3|NA|NA|TRBJ2-3
TGTGCCATCAGTGAGGGTGGACAGTACACAGATACGCAGTATTTT
CAISEGGQYTDTQYF
>TRBV7-2|NA|TRBD1|TRBJ2-5
TGTGCCAGCAGCTCAGTACAGGGGGGTGGGACCCAGTACTTC
CASSSVQGGGTQYF
>TRBV7-9|few|TRBD1|TRBJ1-3
TGTGCCAGCAGACCCCCAGAATTGACAGGGCGAAACACCATATATTTT
CASRPPELTGRNTIYF
>TRBV7-9|NA|NA|TRBJ2-5
TGTGCCAGCAGCTTAGGGGCACTAGAACAAGAGACCCAGTACTTC
CASSLGALEQETQYF
>TRBV15|NA|TRBD1|TRBJ2-5
TGTGCCACCAGCAGAGATCTCGACCGGGACAGGGTTATTCAAGAGACCCAGTACTTC
CATSRDLDRDRVIQETQYF
>TRBV2|NA|NA|TRBJ1-6
TGTGCCAGCAGGTCGGAGGACGGACCTAATTCACCCCTCCACTTT
CASRSEDGPNSPLHF
>TRBV7-2|once|TRBD1|TRBJ2-5
TGTGCCAGCAGCTTAGGGACAGGGATGGGGAGGGAGACCCAGTACTTC
CASSLGTGMGRETQYF
>TRBV27|NA|TRBD2|TRBJ2-1
TGTGCCAGCCGATTAGCGGGTTTGAGCTCCTACAATGAGCAGTTCTTC
CASRLAGLSSYNEQFF
>TRBV7-8|NA|TRBD2|TRBJ2-1
TGTGCCAGCAGCTTAGTCTATCTAGCGGGACTAGCATACAATGAGCAGTTCTTC
CASSLVYLAGLAYNEQFF
>TRBV4-2|NA|TRBD2|TRBJ2-1
TGTGCCAGCAGCCAATTTACAGCGGGAGGCCACTCCTACAATGAGCAGTTCTTC
CASSQFTAGGHSYNEQFF
>TRBV30|NA|TRBD2|TRBJ2-7
TGTGCCTGGAGTCGTGCGGGGGGGGCCTACGAGCAGTACTTC
CAWSRAGGAYEQYF
>TRBV30|NA|TRBD1|TRBJ1-6
TGTGCCTGGAGGGGAGGAACCGGGACAGCTTCACCCCTCCACTTT
CAWRGGTGTASPLHF
>TRBV7-2|once|NA|TRBJ1-2
TGTGCCAGCAGCTCCTTTTCTAGCTACCCCTTC
CASSSFSSYPF
>TRBV18|NA|NA|TRBJ2-1
TGTGCCAGCTCACCACCTTTAGCAGGGCCCGACAATGAGCAGTTCTTC
CASSPPLAGPDNEQFF
>TRBV30|NA|NA|TRBJ1-2
TGTGCCTGGAGTGATGCAATCCCAGGGTTAGGCTACACCTTC
CAWSDAIPGLGYTF
>TRBV27|NA|NA|TRBJ2-1
TGTGCCAGCAGTTTTATTGGACAGAGCTCCTACAATGAGCAGTTCTTC
CASSFIGQSSYNEQFF
>TRBV7-9|few|TRBD1|TRBJ2-5
TGTGCCAGCAGCTTAGGACAGGGTACCCAGTACTTC
CASSLGQGTQYF
>TRBV6-1|NA|NA|TRBJ1-1
TGTGCCAGCAGAGTGGACAGCAACACTGAAGCTTTCTTT
CASRVDSNTEAFF
>TRBV7-8|NA|NA|TRBJ1-2
TGTGCCAGCAGCTTACACCCCACAGGGACGGACTATGGCTACACCTTC
CASSLHPTGTDYGYTF
>TRBV5-1|few|NA|TRBJ1-1
TGCGCCAGCAGCTTCACCTCCCGAGGCGACGCTGAAGCTTTCTTT
CASSFTSRGDAEAFF
>TRBV19|NA|NA|TRBJ1-2
TGTGCCAGTAGTACGCATACAGGGAAGTACTATGGCTACACCTTC
CASSTHTGKYYGYTF
>TRBV9|NA|NA|TRBJ2-2
TGTGCCAGCAGCGTGGGGGGGGGCGTTGGCACCGGGGAGCTGTTTTTT
CASSVGGGVGTGELFF
>TRBV11-3|NA|NA|TRBJ2-7
TGTGCCAGCAGCTCAGGGACGGAGGGATCCTACGAGCAGTACTTC
CASSSGTEGSYEQYF
>TRBV4-2|few|NA|TRBJ1-1
TGTGCCAGCAGCCTTACTTCCGGCACTGAAGCTTTCTTT
CASSLTSGTEAFF
>TRBV11-2|NA|NA|TRBJ2-5
TGTGCCAGCAGCTTAGTCCTAGCGGAGACCCAGTACTTC
CASSLVLAETQYF
>TRBV4-1|NA|NA|TRBJ1-2
TGCGCCAGCAGCCAGGCGGCGGGCTTTTATGGCTACACCTTC
CASSQAAGFYGYTF
>TRBV5-1|NA|TRBD1|TRBJ2-7
TGCGCCAGTGGGACAGGGCAGACCTACGAGCAGTACTTC
CASGTGQTYEQYF